This T cell receptor beta chain was captured by sequencing in a study of CD8+ T cells in alopecia areata. Study as a whole: A regimen of oral tofacitinib, 5 to 10 mg twice daily, was given to treated patients. Once tofacitinib had been taken for 6 to 18 months, 6 months off drug followed.

V was shortened by 5 bases and J by 6 bases, with 16 bases between the two germline ends. The CDR3 runs to 15 residues. Looked up from germline, CDR1 is SGHTA and CDR2 is FQGTGA. Of note for this clone: Antigen: not known.

cDNA prepared by RNA extraction and subsequent reverse transcription served as the template for sequencing. Assay used: immunoSEQ multiplex PCR; TCRdb lists only in-frame clones, some missing. The data show around 140,000 clones, 80% to 90% seen once. Whole-study results and caveats: Clonality in lesional scalp, especially alopecia totalis/universalis, exceeded that of normal scalp. Patients shared TCRs less clearly than mice did, possibly for HLA-related reasons.

The receptor comes from a human donor with alopecia areata. Here the sequenced sample was CD8+ T cells sorted from blood, taken at week 0. The chain joins TRBV7-3 to TRBJ2-2; D uncertain. The CDR3 reads CASSPRQARAGELFF. The CDR3 DNA follows: TGTGCCAGCAGCCCCCGGCAAGCGAGAGCCGGGGAGCTGTTTTTT.